This T cell receptor beta chain came from a study of OX40 agonist ivuxolimab in advanced cancers. Regarding the study as a whole: Expanded clones tended on average to be more numerous among CD8+ T cells than CD4+.

Some clones are missing from TCRdb's copy, which holds only in-frame ones; the method was immunoSEQ multiplex PCR. The sample yields 150,000 to 190,000 clones, 90% to 95% seen once. Trimming cost V 2 bases and J 5 bases, with 18 bases left between them. This CDR3 spans 16 amino acids. Germline loops: CDR1 MNHEY, CDR2 SVGAGI. Points on this clone: What it binds is not known.

Sequencing used CD4+ or CD8+ T cells sorted from blood, obtained in a trial of the OX40 agonist ivuxolimab. V and J are TRBV6-5 and TRBJ2-5, with D tentatively TRBD2 (6 bases). The clonotype comes from an adult with an advanced solid tumor such as melanoma, head and neck, liver or kidney cancer. CDR3: CASSYGLSRREETQYF. The CDR3 coding sequence is TGTGCCAGCAGTTACGGCCTTTCAAGACGGGAGGAGACCCAGTACTTC.